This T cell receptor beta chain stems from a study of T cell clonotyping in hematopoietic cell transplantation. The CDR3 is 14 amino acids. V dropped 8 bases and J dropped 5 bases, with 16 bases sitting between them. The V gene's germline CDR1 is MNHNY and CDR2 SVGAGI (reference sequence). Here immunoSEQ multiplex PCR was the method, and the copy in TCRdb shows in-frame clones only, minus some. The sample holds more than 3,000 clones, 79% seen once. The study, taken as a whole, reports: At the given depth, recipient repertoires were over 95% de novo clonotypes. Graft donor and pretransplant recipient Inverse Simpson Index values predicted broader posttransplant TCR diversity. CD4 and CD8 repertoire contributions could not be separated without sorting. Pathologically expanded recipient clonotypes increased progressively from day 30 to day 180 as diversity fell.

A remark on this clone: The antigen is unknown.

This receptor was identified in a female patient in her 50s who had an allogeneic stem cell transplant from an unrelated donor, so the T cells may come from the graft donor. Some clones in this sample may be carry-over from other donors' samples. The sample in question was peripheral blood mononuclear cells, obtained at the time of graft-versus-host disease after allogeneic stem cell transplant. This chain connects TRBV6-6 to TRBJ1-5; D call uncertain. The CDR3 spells CASLEAEFYQPQHF. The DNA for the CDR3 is TGTGCCAGCCTCGAGGCGGAATTTTATCAGCCCCAGCATTTT.